A selection of T cell receptor beta chains follows, all from one sample in a study of vaccination effects on CD4 cells after COVID-19. Using immunoSEQ multiplex PCR, the repertoire was profiled, and TCRdb retains in-frame clones only, with some absent. The table has under 55,000 clones, 60% to 75% seen once. No antigen is known for these receptors. Material: CD4+ T cells from PBMCs cultured without peptide, obtained after COVID-19 vaccination. The receptors shown here come from a human donor who received a COVID-19 vaccine. CDR3s include the opening cysteine and the closing phenylalanine or tryptophan. The order of the fields is clone size, V gene, D gene, J gene, CDR3 protein, CDR3 DNA. The D gene is left open where the match is weak. The size of a clone is reported for some rows only, either as once, few or many, or as a class for expanded clones.

few,TRBV7-9,TRBD1,TRBJ1-1,CASSLEGARAFF,TGTGCCAGCAGCCTTGAGGGGGCGCGGGCTTTCTTT
NA,TRBV6-5,TRBD1,TRBJ1-3,CASSWTGNGNTIYF,TGTGCCAGCAGTTGGACAGGGAATGGAAACACCATATATTTT
NA,TRBV4-1,NA,TRBJ1-1,CASSLIGGSTEAFF,TGCGCCAGCAGTCTTATTGGGGGTAGCACTGAAGCTTTCTTT
NA,TRBV2,NA,TRBJ1-2,CASSAVDPDYGYTF,TGTGCCAGCAGTGCCGTGGACCCTGACTATGGCTACACCTTC
NA,TRBV27,NA,TRBJ1-2,CASSLSWPGQNYGYTF,TGTGCCAGCAGTTTATCCTGGCCAGGACAGAACTATGGCTACACCTTC
few,TRBV6-5,TRBD1,TRBJ1-3,CASSSATGQPENTIYF,TGTGCCAGCAGTTCAGCGACGGGACAGCCAGAAAACACCATATATTTT
NA,TRBV7-9,NA,TRBJ2-1,CASSLVIQSSYNEQFF,TGTGCCAGCAGCTTAGTAATCCAGAGCTCCTACAATGAGCAGTTCTTC
NA,TRBV19,TRBD1,TRBJ2-1,CAAKGQATYNEQFF,TGTGCCGCCAAAGGACAGGCTACCTACAATGAGCAGTTCTTC
NA,TRBV5-4,NA,TRBJ2-2,CASSLMPGRDTGELFF,TGTGCCAGCAGCTTGATGCCGGGACGGGACACCGGGGAGCTGTTTTTT
NA,TRBV5-1,NA,TRBJ2-1,CASSIGFAYNEQFF,TGCGCCAGCAGCATCGGGTTCGCCTACAATGAGCAGTTCTTC
NA,TRBV5-6,TRBD1,TRBJ1-1,CASSLAGQKLNTEAFF,TGTGCCAGCAGCTTGGCGGGACAGAAATTGAACACTGAAGCTTTCTTT
NA,TRBV5-1,NA,TRBJ1-4,CASRRTPTNEKLFF,TGCGCCAGCAGAAGGACTCCAACTAATGAAAAACTGTTTTTT
NA,TRBV7-9,NA,TRBJ1-6,CASSPIGNSPLHF,TGTGCCAGCAGCCCGATTGGGAATTCACCCCTCCACTTT
NA,TRBV7-9,NA,TRBJ2-5,CASSPLEETQYF,TGTGCCAGCAGCCCCCTCGAAGAGACCCAGTACTTC
NA,TRBV11-2,NA,TRBJ1-2,CASSWGAGTGYYGYTF,TGTGCCAGCAGCTGGGGAGCCGGGACCGGCTACTATGGCTACACCTTC
NA,TRBV4-2,TRBD2,TRBJ2-2,CASSQYGLAYTGELFF,TGTGCCAGCAGCCAATACGGACTAGCCTACACCGGGGAGCTGTTTTTT
NA,TRBV11-3,NA,TRBJ1-1,CASSPTGRMNTEAFF,TGTGCCAGCAGCCCCACCGGGCGCATGAACACTGAAGCTTTCTTT
once,TRBV7-6,TRBD2,TRBJ2-1,CASSLASSGSYNEQFF,TGTGCCAGCAGCTTAGCGTCTAGCGGGTCCTACAATGAGCAGTTCTTC
few,TRBV11-3,NA,TRBJ1-1,CASSLEQNTEAFF,TGTGCCAGCAGCTTGGAACAGAACACTGAAGCTTTCTTT
NA,TRBV11-2,TRBD2,TRBJ2-1,CASSLDRGRASGNEQFF,TGTGCCAGCAGCTTAGACCGGGGGAGGGCCTCGGGGAATGAGCAGTTCTTC
NA,TRBV5-1,NA,TRBJ2-5,CASSLWSLNQETQYF,TGCGCCAGCAGCTTGTGGTCACTGAACCAAGAGACCCAGTACTTC
NA,TRBV4-1,NA,TRBJ2-1,CASSQPMGEQFF,TGCGCCAGCAGCCAACCAATGGGTGAGCAGTTCTTC
NA,TRBV6-1,TRBD2,TRBJ2-7,CASSEAGLANSYEQYF,TGTGCCAGCAGTGAAGCGGGACTAGCGAACTCCTACGAGCAGTACTTC
NA,TRBV29-1,NA,TRBJ2-5,CSVGGRETQYF,TGCAGCGTTGGAGGGAGGGAGACCCAGTACTTC